These T cell receptor beta chains were read from a single sample in a study of technical replicates of blood from several donors. The table came from immunoSEQ multiplex PCR; TCRdb's copy has only in-frame clones and leaves some out. The sample has tens of thousands of clones, about 86% seen once. The sequencing sample was made of PBMCs. All receptors come from a human donor in good health. Some clones in this sample may be carry-over from other donors' samples. The CDR3 runs from the conserved cysteine through the conserved F or W. The order of the fields is D gene, V gene, J gene, clone size, CDR3 DNA, CDR3 protein. The D gene is left open where the match is weak. Clone size appears in some rows only: once, few, many, or a class for an expanded clone.

d_call: TRBD2
v_call: TRBV4-1
j_call: TRBJ2-3
clone_size: once
cdr3_nt: TGCGCCAGCAGCCAAGAGGCGGGGGGGCCAGGAGATACGCAGTATTTT
cdr3_aa: CASSQEAGGPGDTQYF

d_call: TRBD2
v_call: TRBV4-1
j_call: TRBJ2-3
clone_size: NA
cdr3_nt: TGCGCCAGCAGCCAAGGGACTAGCGGGAGAATCGGGGATACGCAGTATTTT
cdr3_aa: CASSQGTSGRIGDTQYF

d_call: TRBD2
v_call: TRBV29-1
j_call: TRBJ2-7
clone_size: NA
cdr3_nt: TGCAGCGTGAGACTCCCGGGACTAGCATCCTACGAGCAGTACTTC
cdr3_aa: CSVRLPGLASYEQYF

d_call: TRBD1
v_call: TRBV25-1
j_call: TRBJ1-1
clone_size: NA
cdr3_nt: TGTGCCAGCATTGCGAGTCCCGGGACAGGGAACACTGAAGCTTTCTTT
cdr3_aa: CASIASPGTGNTEAFF

d_call: NA
v_call: TRBV10-3
j_call: TRBJ1-2
clone_size: NA
cdr3_nt: TGTGCCATCACTAACAGGCCCGAAAGCCACGGCTACACCTTC
cdr3_aa: CAITNRPESHGYTF

d_call: TRBD2
v_call: TRBV10-3
j_call: TRBJ2-2
clone_size: few
cdr3_nt: TGTGCCATCAGGGCGGGACTAGCACTGAACACCGGGGAGCTGTTTTTT
cdr3_aa: CAIRAGLALNTGELFF

d_call: TRBD2
v_call: TRBV27
j_call: TRBJ2-1
clone_size: NA
cdr3_nt: TGTGCCAGCAGTTTCCTAAGCGGGAGGGGGAATGAGCAGTTCTTC
cdr3_aa: CASSFLSGRGNEQFF

d_call: TRBD2
v_call: TRBV7-2
j_call: TRBJ2-7
clone_size: NA
cdr3_nt: TGTGCCAGCAGCCTAGCGGGAGACATGGGCGAGCAGTACTTC
cdr3_aa: CASSLAGDMGEQYF

d_call: TRBD2
v_call: TRBV7-9
j_call: TRBJ2-1
clone_size: NA
cdr3_nt: TGTGCCAGCAGCTTAGGGGGGGGAGATGAGCAGTTCTTC
cdr3_aa: CASSLGGGDEQFF

d_call: NA
v_call: TRBV7-6
j_call: TRBJ1-1
clone_size: once
cdr3_nt: TGTGCCAGCAGCTTAGCGCAGGGCACTGAAGCTTTCTTT
cdr3_aa: CASSLAQGTEAFF

d_call: TRBD2
v_call: TRBV2
j_call: TRBJ2-1
clone_size: NA
cdr3_nt: TGTGCCAGCAGAGGGACTAGCGGGGACCGGTCGTTCTTC
cdr3_aa: CASRGTSGDRSFF

d_call: NA
v_call: TRBV27
j_call: TRBJ2-5
clone_size: NA
cdr3_nt: TGTGCCAGCAGTGTCGACAGGGCCCCGACTAGACCCGAGACCCAGTACTTC
cdr3_aa: CASSVDRAPTRPETQYF

d_call: NA
v_call: TRBV18
j_call: TRBJ2-7
clone_size: NA
cdr3_nt: TGTGCCAGCTCACCACGGGCAGGCGTTGAGCAGTACTTC
cdr3_aa: CASSPRAGVEQYF

d_call: TRBD2
v_call: TRBV14
j_call: TRBJ2-2
clone_size: NA
cdr3_nt: TGTGCCAGCAGCCTCCGCCAAATAGGGACTAGCGGACCCGGGGAGCTGTTTTTT
cdr3_aa: CASSLRQIGTSGPGELFF

d_call: NA
v_call: TRBV27
j_call: TRBJ2-7
clone_size: NA
cdr3_nt: TGTGCCAGCAGTCCCCAGGGTCTACAGTACGAGCAGTACTTC
cdr3_aa: CASSPQGLQYEQYF

d_call: NA
v_call: TRBV11-1
j_call: TRBJ1-1
clone_size: NA
cdr3_nt: TGTGCCAGCAGCTCCGACAAGAAGGACACTGAAGCTTTCTTT
cdr3_aa: CASSSDKKDTEAFF

d_call: TRBD1
v_call: TRBV5-4
j_call: TRBJ2-1
clone_size: NA
cdr3_nt: TGTGCCAGCAGCCGGGCAACAGGGGGCAATGAGCAGTTCTTC
cdr3_aa: CASSRATGGNEQFF

d_call: TRBD2
v_call: TRBV11-2
j_call: TRBJ2-3
clone_size: NA
cdr3_nt: TGTGCCAGCAGCTCGGGACTAGCCCCAGATACGCAGTATTTT
cdr3_aa: CASSSGLAPDTQYF

d_call: NA
v_call: TRBV7-2
j_call: TRBJ2-7
clone_size: NA
cdr3_nt: TGTGCCAGCAGCTTAGACGGTAGCGGTATCTCCTACGAGCAGTACTTC
cdr3_aa: CASSLDGSGISYEQYF

d_call: NA
v_call: TRBV7-9
j_call: TRBJ1-1
clone_size: few
cdr3_nt: TGTGCCAGCCTGACAGGGAACACTGAAGCTTTCTTT
cdr3_aa: CASLTGNTEAFF

d_call: NA
v_call: TRBV5-4
j_call: TRBJ1-3
clone_size: NA
cdr3_nt: TGTGCCAGCAGCCCTGGTTCAGGGTCTGGAAACACCATATATTTT
cdr3_aa: CASSPGSGSGNTIYF

d_call: TRBD1
v_call: TRBV18
j_call: TRBJ1-2
clone_size: once
cdr3_nt: TGTGCCAGCTCAGGAAGGACAGGTCCCTATGACTATGGCTACACCTTC
cdr3_aa: CASSGRTGPYDYGYTF

d_call: TRBD1
v_call: TRBV18
j_call: TRBJ1-3
clone_size: NA
cdr3_nt: TGTGCCAGCTCCCTATGGAAGGGGGCGGATGGAAACACCATATATTTT
cdr3_aa: CASSLWKGADGNTIYF

d_call: TRBD1
v_call: TRBV7-2
j_call: TRBJ2-7
clone_size: NA
cdr3_nt: TGTGCCAGCAGCTTAGAGACAGGGTACGAGCAGTACTTC
cdr3_aa: CASSLETGYEQYF

d_call: TRBD1
v_call: TRBV11-2
j_call: TRBJ2-7
clone_size: NA
cdr3_nt: TGTGCCAGCAGCTTAAGGGACAGCCTCTACGAGCAGTACTTC
cdr3_aa: CASSLRDSLYEQYF

d_call: NA
v_call: TRBV4-3
j_call: TRBJ1-6
clone_size: once
cdr3_nt: TGCGCCAGCAGCCTGGGCAGGCCCACCGGCCTTAATTCACCCCTCCACTTT
cdr3_aa: CASSLGRPTGLNSPLHF

d_call: NA
v_call: TRBV5-6
j_call: TRBJ1-2
clone_size: NA
cdr3_nt: TGTGCCAGCAGCTTGGATAGGGGGTACTATGGCTACACCTTC
cdr3_aa: CASSLDRGYYGYTF

d_call: NA
v_call: TRBV6-5
j_call: TRBJ1-4
clone_size: NA
cdr3_nt: TGTGCCAGCAGTTACGAGAATCGGGGAAAACTGTTTTTT
cdr3_aa: CASSYENRGKLFF

d_call: NA
v_call: TRBV7-2
j_call: TRBJ1-1
clone_size: NA
cdr3_nt: TGTGCCAGCAGGCTGGGCAGGCCCACTGAAGCTTTCTTT
cdr3_aa: CASRLGRPTEAFF

d_call: TRBD2
v_call: TRBV7-9
j_call: TRBJ2-1
clone_size: NA
cdr3_nt: TGTGCCAGCATCCAACTAGCGGGGGAAAGCAATGAGCAGTTCTTC
cdr3_aa: CASIQLAGESNEQFF

d_call: NA
v_call: TRBV18
j_call: TRBJ1-1
clone_size: NA
cdr3_nt: TGTGCCAGCTCACTCCTCGGGATCACTGAAGCTTTCTTT
cdr3_aa: CASSLLGITEAFF

d_call: TRBD1
v_call: TRBV6-5
j_call: TRBJ2-7
clone_size: NA
cdr3_nt: TGTGCCAGCAGTTACGGGCAGGGGGTCCCCTACGAGCAGTACTTC
cdr3_aa: CASSYGQGVPYEQYF

d_call: NA
v_call: TRBV5-1
j_call: TRBJ2-1
clone_size: NA
cdr3_nt: TGCGCCAGCAGCTTGGAGGGGGGGGCCCGCAGGAATGAGCAGTTCTTC
cdr3_aa: CASSLEGGARRNEQFF

d_call: TRBD2
v_call: TRBV14
j_call: TRBJ2-1
clone_size: NA
cdr3_nt: TGTGCCAGCAGCCCAGAGACTAGCGGGGCTTATGAGCAGTTCTTC
cdr3_aa: CASSPETSGAYEQFF

d_call: TRBD2
v_call: TRBV9
j_call: TRBJ2-2
clone_size: NA
cdr3_nt: TGTGCCAGCAGCGTACAGGGAAAAGGAGGGGAGGGGAACACCGGGGAGCTGTTTTTT
cdr3_aa: CASSVQGKGGEGNTGELFF

d_call: TRBD1
v_call: TRBV5-4
j_call: TRBJ1-3
clone_size: NA
cdr3_nt: TGTGCCAGCAGCCTGACAGGGGGCGTCGGAAACACCATATATTTT
cdr3_aa: CASSLTGGVGNTIYF

d_call: TRBD2
v_call: TRBV19
j_call: TRBJ2-1
clone_size: once
cdr3_nt: TGTGCCAGTTCACCCGGACTGAGACTAGCGGGAGCCGTCAAGTACAATGAGCAGTTCTTC
cdr3_aa: CASSPGLRLAGAVKYNEQFF

d_call: NA
v_call: TRBV30
j_call: TRBJ2-1
clone_size: NA
cdr3_nt: TGTGCCATCGAAAAGGGGTTGGTGGGGTACAATGAGCAGTTCTTC
cdr3_aa: CAIEKGLVGYNEQFF

d_call: NA
v_call: TRBV19
j_call: TRBJ1-5
clone_size: NA
cdr3_nt: TGTGCCAGTAGGTCCTACCTAAATCAGCCCCAGCATTTT
cdr3_aa: CASRSYLNQPQHF

d_call: TRBD2
v_call: TRBV7-6
j_call: TRBJ2-7
clone_size: NA
cdr3_nt: TGTGCCAGCAGCTTACAGGGACTACGATACGAGCAGTACTTC
cdr3_aa: CASSLQGLRYEQYF

d_call: TRBD1
v_call: TRBV27
j_call: TRBJ2-7
clone_size: NA
cdr3_nt: TGTGCCAGCAGGGACAGGCGGTACGAGCAGTACTTC
cdr3_aa: CASRDRRYEQYF

d_call: NA
v_call: TRBV4-3
j_call: TRBJ2-5
clone_size: NA
cdr3_nt: TGCGCCAGCAGCCAGGAGTGGGCAGGGCGGGAGACCCAGTACTTC
cdr3_aa: CASSQEWAGRETQYF

d_call: TRBD1
v_call: TRBV5-1
j_call: TRBJ1-1
clone_size: few
cdr3_nt: TGCGCCAGCAGCTCCTCGACAGGGGCAGACACTGAAGCTTTCTTT
cdr3_aa: CASSSSTGADTEAFF

d_call: TRBD1
v_call: TRBV5-8
j_call: TRBJ2-2
clone_size: NA
cdr3_nt: TGTGCCAGCAGCCAACAAGACAGGGGCGCCGGGGAGCTGTTTTTT
cdr3_aa: CASSQQDRGAGELFF

d_call: TRBD2
v_call: TRBV19
j_call: TRBJ2-2
clone_size: NA
cdr3_nt: TGTGCCAGTTTCGGGGGAGGGACCGGGGAGCTGTTTTTT
cdr3_aa: CASFGGGTGELFF

d_call: NA
v_call: TRBV5-4
j_call: TRBJ2-4
clone_size: NA
cdr3_nt: TGTGCCAGCAGCCTTTCAGGGGGGCGAGACATTCAGTACTTC
cdr3_aa: CASSLSGGRDIQYF

d_call: TRBD1
v_call: TRBV4-3
j_call: TRBJ2-5
clone_size: few
cdr3_nt: TGCGCCAGCAGCCAAGATCTGGGTTATGGACAGGGGGCCCCCTTGCAGGAGACCCAGTACTTC
cdr3_aa: CASSQDLGYGQGAPLQETQYF

d_call: NA
v_call: TRBV5-1
j_call: TRBJ2-7
clone_size: NA
cdr3_nt: TGCGCCAGCAGCTTGGCACAGTCCGAGCAGTACTTC
cdr3_aa: CASSLAQSEQYF

d_call: TRBD1
v_call: TRBV2
j_call: TRBJ1-5
clone_size: NA
cdr3_nt: TGTGCCAGCAGCGCGGACAGGGGCAATCAGCCCCAGCATTTT
cdr3_aa: CASSADRGNQPQHF

d_call: NA
v_call: TRBV7-2
j_call: TRBJ2-2
clone_size: NA
cdr3_nt: TGTGCCAGCAGCCCGCGGGGTGGCGGGGTCCCGAACACCGGGGAGCTGTTTTTT
cdr3_aa: CASSPRGGGVPNTGELFF

d_call: TRBD1
v_call: TRBV5-1
j_call: TRBJ2-7
clone_size: once
cdr3_nt: TGCGCCAGCAGCTTTGGGACAGGGAACTACGAGCAGTACTTC
cdr3_aa: CASSFGTGNYEQYF

d_call: NA
v_call: TRBV19
j_call: TRBJ2-2
clone_size: NA
cdr3_nt: TGTGCCAGTAGTATAACTCTAACCGGGGAGCTGTTTTTT
cdr3_aa: CASSITLTGELFF

d_call: TRBD2
v_call: TRBV7-2
j_call: TRBJ2-1
clone_size: once
cdr3_nt: TGTGCCAGCAGCTTGAGACTAGCGGGGCCGCAAGAGGAGCAGTTCTTC
cdr3_aa: CASSLRLAGPQEEQFF

d_call: NA
v_call: TRBV5-4
j_call: TRBJ2-7
clone_size: NA
cdr3_nt: TGTGCCAGCAGCTTCGGACAGAAAAAAACCTACGAGCAGTACTTC
cdr3_aa: CASSFGQKKTYEQYF

d_call: TRBD1
v_call: TRBV18
j_call: TRBJ1-1
clone_size: NA
cdr3_nt: TGTGCCAGCTCACCAGGGACAGGGGAAGCTTTCTTT
cdr3_aa: CASSPGTGEAFF

d_call: TRBD1
v_call: TRBV2
j_call: TRBJ1-5
clone_size: NA
cdr3_nt: TGTGCCAGCAGTCCCGACAGGGCTCTTCTCGATCAGCCCCAGCATTTT
cdr3_aa: CASSPDRALLDQPQHF

d_call: TRBD1
v_call: TRBV7-9
j_call: TRBJ1-6
clone_size: NA
cdr3_nt: TGTGCCAGCACCTACGGGACAGCCAATTCACCCCTCCACTTT
cdr3_aa: CASTYGTANSPLHF

d_call: TRBD2
v_call: TRBV5-1
j_call: TRBJ2-3
clone_size: NA
cdr3_nt: TGCGCCAGCAGTTCCAGCGGGAGGGCAGATACGCAGTATTTT
cdr3_aa: CASSSSGRADTQYF

d_call: TRBD1
v_call: TRBV10-3
j_call: TRBJ2-7
clone_size: NA
cdr3_nt: TGTGCCATCAGTGAGTCGCTCCCCCCGGGACAGGGCGACGAGCAGTACTTC
cdr3_aa: CAISESLPPGQGDEQYF